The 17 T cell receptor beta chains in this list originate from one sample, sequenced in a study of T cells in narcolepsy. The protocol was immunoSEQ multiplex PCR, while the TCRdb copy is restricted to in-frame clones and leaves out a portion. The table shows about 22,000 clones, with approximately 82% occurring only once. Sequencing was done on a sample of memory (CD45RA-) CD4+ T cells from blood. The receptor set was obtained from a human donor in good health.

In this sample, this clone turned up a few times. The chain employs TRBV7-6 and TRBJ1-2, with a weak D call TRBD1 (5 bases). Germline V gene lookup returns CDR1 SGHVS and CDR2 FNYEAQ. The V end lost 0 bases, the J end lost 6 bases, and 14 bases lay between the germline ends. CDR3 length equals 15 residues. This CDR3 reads CASSLAPGGTNGYTF. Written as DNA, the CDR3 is TGTGCCAGCAGCTTAGCCCCAGGAGGGACCAATGGCTACACCTTC.

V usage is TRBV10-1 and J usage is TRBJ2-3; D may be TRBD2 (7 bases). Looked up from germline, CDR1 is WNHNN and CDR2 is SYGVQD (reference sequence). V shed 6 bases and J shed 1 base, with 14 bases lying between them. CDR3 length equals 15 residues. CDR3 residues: CASRWGGGRTDTQYF. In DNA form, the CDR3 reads TGCGCCAGCAGGTGGGGCGGGGGCCGCACAGATACGCAGTATTTT.

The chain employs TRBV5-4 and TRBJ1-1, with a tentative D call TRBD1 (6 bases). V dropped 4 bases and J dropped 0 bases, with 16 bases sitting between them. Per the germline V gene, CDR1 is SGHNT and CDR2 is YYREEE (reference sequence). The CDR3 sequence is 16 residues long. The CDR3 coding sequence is TGTGCCAGCAGCATTGGGGGGGCAGGGATGAACACTGAAGCTTTCTTT. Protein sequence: CASSIGGAGMNTEAFF.

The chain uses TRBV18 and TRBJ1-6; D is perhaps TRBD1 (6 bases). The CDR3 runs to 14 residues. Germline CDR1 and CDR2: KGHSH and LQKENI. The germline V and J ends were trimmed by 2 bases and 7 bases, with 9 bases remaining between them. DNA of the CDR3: TGTGCCAGCTCACCAACAGGGTACAATTCACCCCTCCACTTT. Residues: CASSPTGYNSPLHF.

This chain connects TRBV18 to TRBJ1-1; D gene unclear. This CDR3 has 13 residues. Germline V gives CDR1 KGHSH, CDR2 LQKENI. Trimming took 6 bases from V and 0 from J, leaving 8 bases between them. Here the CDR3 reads CASSLTMNTEAFF. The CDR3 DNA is TGTGCCAGCTCTTTGACCATGAACACTGAAGCTTTCTTT.

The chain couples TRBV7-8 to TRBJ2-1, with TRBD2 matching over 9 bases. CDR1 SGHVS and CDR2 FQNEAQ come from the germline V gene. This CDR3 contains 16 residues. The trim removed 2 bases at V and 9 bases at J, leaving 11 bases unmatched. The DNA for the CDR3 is TGTGCCAGCAGCTTAAGCTCGCGGGGGGGGCAGGGTGAGCAGTTCTTC. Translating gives CASSLSSRGGQGEQFF.

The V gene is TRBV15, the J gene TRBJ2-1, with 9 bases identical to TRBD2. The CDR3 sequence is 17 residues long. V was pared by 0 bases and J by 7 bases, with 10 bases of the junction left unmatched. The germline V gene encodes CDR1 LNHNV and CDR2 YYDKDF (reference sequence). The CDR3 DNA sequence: TGTGCCACCAGCAGAGATCAATCGGCGGGGGGGCGTAATGAGCAGTTCTTC. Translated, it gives CATSRDQSAGGRNEQFF.

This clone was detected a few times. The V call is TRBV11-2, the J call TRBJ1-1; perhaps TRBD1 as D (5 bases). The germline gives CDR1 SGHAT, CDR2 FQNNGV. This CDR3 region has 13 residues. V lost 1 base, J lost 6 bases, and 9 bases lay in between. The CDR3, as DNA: TGTGCCAGCAGCTTAGTCCGGGGACCTGAAGCTTTCTTT. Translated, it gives CASSLVRGPEAFF.

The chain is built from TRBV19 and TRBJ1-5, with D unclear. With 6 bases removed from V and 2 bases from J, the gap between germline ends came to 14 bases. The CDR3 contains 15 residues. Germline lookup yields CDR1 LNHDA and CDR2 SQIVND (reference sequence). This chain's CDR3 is CASRHISTGNQPQHF. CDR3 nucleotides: TGTGCCAGTAGGCACATAAGCACAGGCAATCAGCCCCAGCATTTT. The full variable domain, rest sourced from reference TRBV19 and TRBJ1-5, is DGGITQSPKYLFRKEGQNVTLSCEQNLNHDAMYWYRQDPGQGLRLIYYSQIVNDFQKGDIAEGYSVSREKKESFPLTVTSAQKNPTAFYLCASRHISTGNQPQHFGDGTRLSIL.

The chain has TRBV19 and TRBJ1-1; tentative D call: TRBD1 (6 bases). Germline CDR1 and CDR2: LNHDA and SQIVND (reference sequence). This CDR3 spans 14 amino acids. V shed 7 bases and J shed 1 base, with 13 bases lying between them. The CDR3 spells CASTTGTTNTEAFF. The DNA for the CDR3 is TGTGCCAGTACTACCGGGACAACGAACACTGAAGCTTTCTTT.

CDR3 sequence (DNA): TGTGCCAGCAGCCCTAGCCCCGGGACAGTTCAGTACTTC. Translation: CASSPSPGTVQYF. This sequence joins TRBV7-2 and TRBJ2-4; TRBD1 matches 7 bases. The germline V gene encodes CDR1 SGHTA and CDR2 FQGNSA. This CDR3 contains 13 residues. Unmatched junction bases numbered 9, after V lost 5 bases and J lost 11 bases.

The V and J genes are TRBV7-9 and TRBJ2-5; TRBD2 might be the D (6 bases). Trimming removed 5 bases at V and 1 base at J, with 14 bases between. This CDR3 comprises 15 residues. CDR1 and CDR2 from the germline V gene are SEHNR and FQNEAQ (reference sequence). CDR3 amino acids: CASSDPSGGQETQYF. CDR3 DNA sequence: TGTGCCAGCAGCGACCCATCCGGGGGCCAAGAGACCCAGTACTTC.

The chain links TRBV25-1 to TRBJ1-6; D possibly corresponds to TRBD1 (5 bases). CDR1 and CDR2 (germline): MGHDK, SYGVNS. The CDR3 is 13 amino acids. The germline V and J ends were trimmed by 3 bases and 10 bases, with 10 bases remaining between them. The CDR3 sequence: CASSEGQGSPLHF. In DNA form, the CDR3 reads TGTGCCAGCAGTGAGGGGCAAGGGTCACCCCTCCACTTT.

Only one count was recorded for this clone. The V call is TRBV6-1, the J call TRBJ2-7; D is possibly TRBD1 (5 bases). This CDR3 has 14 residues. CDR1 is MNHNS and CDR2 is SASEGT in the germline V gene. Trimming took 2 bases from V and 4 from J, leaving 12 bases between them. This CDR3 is CASSERTQLYEQYF. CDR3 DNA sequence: TGTGCCAGCAGTGAACGGACACAGCTTTACGAGCAGTACTTC.

The CDR3 region has the DNA TGTGCCAGCAAGGGAAGTGGAGAGACCCAGTACTTC. This translates into CASKGSGETQYF. The chain combines TRBV11-2 with TRBJ2-5; D not certain. Trimming took 7 bases from V and 4 from J, leaving 10 bases between them. CDR1 is SGHAT, CDR2 FQNNGV, per germline. The CDR3 runs to 12 residues.

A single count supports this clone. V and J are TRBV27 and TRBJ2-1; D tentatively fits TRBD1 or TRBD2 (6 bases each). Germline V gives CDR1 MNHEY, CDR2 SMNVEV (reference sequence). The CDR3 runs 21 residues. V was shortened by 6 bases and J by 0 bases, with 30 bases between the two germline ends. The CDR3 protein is CASSRRQAEPGTGGSYNEQFF. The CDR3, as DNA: TGTGCCAGCAGCCGGCGACAGGCTGAACCCGGGACTGGGGGCTCCTACAATGAGCAGTTCTTC.

CDR3 sequence: CASSQRREAFF. The CDR3 coding sequence is TGTGCCAGCAGCCAAAGGAGGGAAGCTTTCTTT. The chain joins TRBV2 to TRBJ1-1; D is uncertain. The germline CDR1 and CDR2 sequences are SNHLY and FYNNEI. Trimming removed 6 bases from V and 8 bases from J, with 10 bases in between. This CDR3 comprises 11 residues.